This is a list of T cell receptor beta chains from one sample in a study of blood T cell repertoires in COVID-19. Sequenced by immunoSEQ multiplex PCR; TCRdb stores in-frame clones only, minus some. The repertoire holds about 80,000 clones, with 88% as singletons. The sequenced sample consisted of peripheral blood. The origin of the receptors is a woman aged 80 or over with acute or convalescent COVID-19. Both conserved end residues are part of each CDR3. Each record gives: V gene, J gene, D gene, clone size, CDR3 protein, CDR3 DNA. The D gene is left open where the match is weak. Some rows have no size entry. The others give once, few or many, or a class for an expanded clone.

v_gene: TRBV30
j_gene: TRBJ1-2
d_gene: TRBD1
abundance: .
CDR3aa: CAWIPGGHGYTF
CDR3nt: TGTGCCTGGATTCCAGGGGGACATGGCTACACCTTC

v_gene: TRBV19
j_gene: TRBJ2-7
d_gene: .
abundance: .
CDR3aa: CASSRTRSSYEQYF
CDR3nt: TGTGCCAGTAGTAGGACAAGGAGCTCCTACGAGCAGTACTTC

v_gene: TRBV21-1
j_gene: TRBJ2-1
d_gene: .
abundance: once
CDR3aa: CASSPLGGRANNEQFF
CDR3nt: TGTGCCAGCAGCCCCTTAGGCGGGAGGGCTAACAATGAGCAGTTCTTC

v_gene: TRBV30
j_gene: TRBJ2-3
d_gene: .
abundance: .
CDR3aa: CAWSVQGLTQYF
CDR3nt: TGTGCCTGGAGTGTACAGGGTCTAACACAGTATTTT

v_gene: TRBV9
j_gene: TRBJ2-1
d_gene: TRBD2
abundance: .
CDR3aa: CASSYTSGTNNEQFF
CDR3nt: TGTGCCAGCAGCTATACTAGCGGAACCAACAATGAGCAGTTCTTC

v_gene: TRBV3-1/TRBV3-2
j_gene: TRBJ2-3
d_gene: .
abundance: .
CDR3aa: CASSQGRGRTDTQYF
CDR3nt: TGTGCCAGCAGCCAAGGGCGGGGTAGGACAGATACGCAGTATTTT

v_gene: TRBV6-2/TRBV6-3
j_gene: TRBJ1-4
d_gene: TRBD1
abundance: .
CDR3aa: CASSSPRGATNEKLFF
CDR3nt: TGTGCCAGCAGTTCACCCAGGGGGGCAACTAATGAAAAACTGTTTTTT

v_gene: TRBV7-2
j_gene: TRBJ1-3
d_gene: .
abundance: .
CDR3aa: CASSPRTHSGNTIYF
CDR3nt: TGTGCCAGCAGCCCCCGGACTCACTCTGGAAACACCATATATTTT

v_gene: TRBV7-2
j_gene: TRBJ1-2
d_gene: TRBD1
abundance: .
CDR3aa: CASSFGGRQGNGYTF
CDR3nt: TGTGCCAGCAGCTTCGGGGGGAGACAGGGGAATGGCTACACCTTC

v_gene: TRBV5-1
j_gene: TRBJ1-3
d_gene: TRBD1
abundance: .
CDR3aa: CASSLTEGAYRTIYF
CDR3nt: TGCGCCAGCAGCCTGACGGAGGGGGCTTATCGCACCATATATTTT

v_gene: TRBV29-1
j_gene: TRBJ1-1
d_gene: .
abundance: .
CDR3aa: CSAWGGMNTEAFF
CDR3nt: TGCAGCGCCTGGGGGGGCATGAACACTGAAGCTTTCTTT

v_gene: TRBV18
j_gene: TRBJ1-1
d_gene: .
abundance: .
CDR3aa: CASSPPLALNTEAFF
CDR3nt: TGTGCCAGCTCACCACCGTTGGCCCTGAACACTGAAGCTTTCTTT

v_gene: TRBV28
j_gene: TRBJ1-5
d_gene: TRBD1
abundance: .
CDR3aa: CASSLGGGGLVKPQHF
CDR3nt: TGTGCCAGCAGTTTAGGAGGGGGCGGATTGGTTAAGCCCCAGCATTTT

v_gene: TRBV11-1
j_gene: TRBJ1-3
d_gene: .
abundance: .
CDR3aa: CASSQDRARNTIYF
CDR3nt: TGTGCCAGCAGCCAGGACAGAGCCCGAAACACCATATATTTT

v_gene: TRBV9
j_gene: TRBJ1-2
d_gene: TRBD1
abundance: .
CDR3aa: CASSPRTGGTGYTF
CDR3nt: TGTGCCAGCAGCCCCCGGACAGGGGGAACTGGCTACACCTTC

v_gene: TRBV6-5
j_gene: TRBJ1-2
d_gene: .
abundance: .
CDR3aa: CASISGDLYGYTF
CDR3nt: TGTGCCAGCATTTCAGGCGACCTCTATGGCTACACCTTC

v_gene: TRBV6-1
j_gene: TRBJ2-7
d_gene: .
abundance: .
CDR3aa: CASSETVGGGYEQYF
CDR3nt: TGTGCCAGCAGTGAAACTGTGGGGGGAGGCTACGAGCAGTACTTC

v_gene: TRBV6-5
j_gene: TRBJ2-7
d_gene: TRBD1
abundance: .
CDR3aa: CASRDGTGGPYEQYF
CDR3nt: TGTGCCAGCAGAGACGGGACAGGAGGCCCGTACGAGCAGTACTTC

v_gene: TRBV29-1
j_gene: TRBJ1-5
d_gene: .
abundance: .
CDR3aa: CSVMLTANQPQHF
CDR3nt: TGCAGCGTTATGTTAACAGCCAATCAGCCCCAGCATTTT

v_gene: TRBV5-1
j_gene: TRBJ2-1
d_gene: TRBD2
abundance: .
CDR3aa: CASSLEVGGSGHNEQFF
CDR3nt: TGCGCCAGCAGCCTGGAAGTGGGAGGGAGCGGCCACAATGAGCAGTTCTTC